This is a list of T cell receptor beta chains from one sample in a study of T cell responses to AZD1222 COVID-19 vaccine. Using immunoSEQ multiplex PCR, the repertoire was profiled, and TCRdb retains in-frame clones only, with some absent. The sample yields about 160,000 clones, approximately 91% seen once. The starting material was peripheral blood, obtained on day 0 of AZD1222 vaccination. The source of these receptors is an adult in good health. Both conserved end residues are part of each CDR3. The D gene is left open where the match is weak. Clone size is given for some rows only: seen once, a few or many times, or a class if the clone is expanded.

j_gene	v_gene	abundance	d_gene	CDR3aa	CDR3nt
TRBJ2-5	TRBV9	-	TRBD2	CASSEPGLGAGETQYF	TGTGCCAGCAGCGAACCGGGACTAGGGGCCGGAGAGACCCAGTACTTC
TRBJ1-2	TRBV5-5	-	-	CASSLADGNYGYTF	TGTGCCAGCAGCTTGGCGGACGGAAACTATGGCTACACCTTC
TRBJ1-2	TRBV29-1	-	-	CSVDRENYGYTF	TGCAGCGTTGACAGGGAGAACTATGGCTACACCTTC
TRBJ1-2	TRBV15	-	-	CATSGAGQGNGYTF	TGTGCCACCAGCGGTGCGGGGCAGGGGAATGGCTACACCTTC
TRBJ1-5	TRBV6-5	-	TRBD1	CASNRLGQGNQPQHF	TGTGCCAGCAACCGATTAGGACAGGGGAATCAGCCCCAGCATTTT
TRBJ2-5	TRBV5-1	-	TRBD1	CASSSGTEETQYF	TGCGCCAGCAGCTCCGGGACAGAAGAGACCCAGTACTTC
TRBJ1-2	TRBV28	-	-	CASSLQATIGNYGYTF	TGTGCCAGCAGTCTACAGGCGACAATAGGGAACTATGGCTACACCTTC
TRBJ1-5	TRBV9	-	-	CASSVGGEDQPQHF	TGTGCCAGCAGCGTAGGGGGGGAGGACCAGCCCCAGCATTTT
TRBJ2-1	TRBV30	-	TRBD2	CAWNSEREVDEQFF	TGTGCCTGGAATTCTGAGCGGGAAGTGGATGAGCAGTTCTTC
TRBJ2-1	TRBV9	-	-	CASSVSPEGIPYNEQFF	TGTGCCAGCAGCGTATCCCCTGAGGGGATACCTTACAATGAGCAGTTCTTC
TRBJ2-5	TRBV6-5	-	-	CASSLTGLRKETQYF	TGTGCCAGCAGCCTTACCGGACTACGAAAGGAGACCCAGTACTTC
TRBJ1-2	TRBV6-5	-	-	CASSYDTLGGYTF	TGTGCCAGCAGCTACGACACACTCGGGGGCTACACCTTC
TRBJ1-1	TRBV28	-	-	CASNGGGGTVEAFF	TGTGCCAGCAACGGAGGGGGAGGAACAGTTGAAGCTTTCTTT
TRBJ2-3	TRBV6-5	-	TRBD1	CASRPGQAADTQYF	TGTGCCAGCAGGCCGGGACAGGCGGCAGATACGCAGTATTTT
TRBJ2-6	TRBV10-3	-	TRBD1	CAISLYRDREPYISGANVLTF	TGTGCCATCAGTCTATACCGGGACAGGGAGCCATACATCTCTGGGGCCAACGTCCTGACTTTC
TRBJ2-5	TRBV7-2	once	TRBD1	CASSLDRVQETQYF	TGTGCCAGCAGCTTGGACAGGGTTCAAGAGACCCAGTACTTC
TRBJ1-4	TRBV5-1	-	TRBD1	CASSLQGINEKLFF	TGCGCCAGCAGCTTACAGGGGATTAATGAAAAACTGTTTTTT
TRBJ2-7	TRBV30	-	TRBD2	CAWSGGGEQYF	TGTGCCTGGAGTGGGGGGGGCGAGCAGTACTTC